The following is a TCR beta chain sequence with its context. Its antigen is undetermined. The V gene lost 4 bases and the J gene lost 2 bases, with 11 bases spanning the gap. The CDR3 loop spans 14 amino acids. The germline gives CDR1 LGHNA, CDR2 YNFKEQ. With ipilimumab providing CTLA-4 blockade, focal radiation was administered to patients who had chemo-refractory metastatic non-small-cell lung cancer. The sample comes from a study of radiotherapy plus CTLA-4 blockade in lung cancer. Study-wide context: Overall, 15% to 20% of patients showed an objective response, while over 25% attained disease control.

Sequencing used immunoSEQ multiplex PCR; TCRdb keeps in-frame clones, though not all of them. The repertoire has 53,000 or so clones, 86% of them found once; the top ten carry over 15%. The study, taken as a whole, reports: Blood saw expansion of tumor-derived TCR clones after radiotherapy plus ipilimumab. Alongside interferon-beta, early blood T cell clone dynamics were reportedly the best predictor of response.

This TCR came from a human donor with non-small cell lung cancer that progressed on radiotherapy plus ipilimumab. Some clones in this sample may be carry-over from other donors' samples. This rearrangement joins TRBV4-2 to TRBJ1-1, with D perhaps matching TRBD1 (5 bases). The specimen comprised peripheral blood, sampled from a patient treated with radiotherapy plus ipilimumab. As DNA, the CDR3 is TGTGCCAGCAGCCGGGGAGGGACCAACACTGAAGCTTTCTTT. Residues: CASSRGGTNTEAFF.